This T cell receptor beta chain was sequenced during a study of T cell repertoires in cytomegalovirus infection. TCRdb re-called the reads with MiXCR, one entry per CDR3 protein. Among more than 400,000 distinct CDR3 sequences listed, 26% were seen once. Note on this clonotype: Its antigen is unidentified.

Trimming pared 4 bases from V and 3 bases from J, leaving 6 bases between. Germline CDR1 and CDR2: SQVTM and ANQGSEA. The CDR3 consists of 12 residues. Study results and caveats: Cumulative frequency (of public TCR beta family members) identified carriers of CMV plus the relevant HLA. The ex vivo response showed dominance by HLA-C-restricted CMV-specific TCR beta clonotypes.

The sequencing sample was made of PBMCs. This receptor was identified in a human donor in good health (CMV status not recorded). Some clones in this sample may be carry-over from other donors' samples. The chain employs TRBV29-1 and TRBJ1-4; D gene unclear. The CDR3 DNA sequence: TGCAGCGTTGTAGGTCCTAATGAAAAACTGTTTTTT. Translated, it gives CSVVGPNEKLFF. Complete variable domain (other parts from reference TRBV29-1 and TRBJ1-4): SAVISQKPSRDICQRGTSLTIQCQVDSQVTMMFWYRQQPGQSLTLIATANQGSEATYESGFVIDKFPISRPNLTFSTLTVSNMSPEDSSIYLCSVVGPNEKLFFGSGTQLSVL.